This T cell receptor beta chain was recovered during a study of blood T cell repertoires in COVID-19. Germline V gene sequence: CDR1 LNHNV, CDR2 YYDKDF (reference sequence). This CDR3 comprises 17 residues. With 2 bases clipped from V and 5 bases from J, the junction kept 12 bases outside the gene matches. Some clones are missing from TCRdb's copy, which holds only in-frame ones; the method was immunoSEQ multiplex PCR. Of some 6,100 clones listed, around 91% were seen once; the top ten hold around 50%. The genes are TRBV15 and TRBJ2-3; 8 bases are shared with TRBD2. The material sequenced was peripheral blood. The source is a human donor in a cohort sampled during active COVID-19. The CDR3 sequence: CATSRQSGSSLGDTQYF. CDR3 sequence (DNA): TGTGCCACCAGCAGACAAAGCGGGAGTTCTTTAGGAGATACGCAGTATTTT.